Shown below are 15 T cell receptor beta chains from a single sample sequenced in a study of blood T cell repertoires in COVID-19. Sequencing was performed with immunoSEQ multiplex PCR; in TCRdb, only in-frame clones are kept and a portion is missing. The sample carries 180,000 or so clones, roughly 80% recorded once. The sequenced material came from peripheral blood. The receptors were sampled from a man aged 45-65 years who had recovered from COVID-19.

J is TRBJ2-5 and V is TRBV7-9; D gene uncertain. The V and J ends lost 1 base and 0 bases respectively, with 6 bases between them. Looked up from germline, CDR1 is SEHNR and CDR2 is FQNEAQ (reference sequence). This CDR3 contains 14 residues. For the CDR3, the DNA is TGTGCCAGCAGCTTAGTTTCGGACCAAGAGACCCAGTACTTC. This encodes CASSLVSDQETQYF.

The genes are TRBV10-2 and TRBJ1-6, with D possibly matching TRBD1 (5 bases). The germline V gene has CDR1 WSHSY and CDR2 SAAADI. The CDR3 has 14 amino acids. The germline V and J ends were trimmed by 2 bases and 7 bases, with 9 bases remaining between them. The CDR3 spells CASSEQGPNSPLHF. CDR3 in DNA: TGCGCCAGCAGTGAGCAGGGCCCCAATTCACCCCTCCACTTT.

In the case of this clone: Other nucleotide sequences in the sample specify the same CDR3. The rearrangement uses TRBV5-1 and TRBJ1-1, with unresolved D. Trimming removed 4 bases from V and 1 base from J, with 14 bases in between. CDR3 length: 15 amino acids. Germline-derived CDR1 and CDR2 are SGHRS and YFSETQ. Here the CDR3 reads CASSPREGGNTEAFF. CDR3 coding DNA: TGCGCCAGCAGCCCCCGGGAAGGTGGGAACACTGAAGCTTTCTTT.

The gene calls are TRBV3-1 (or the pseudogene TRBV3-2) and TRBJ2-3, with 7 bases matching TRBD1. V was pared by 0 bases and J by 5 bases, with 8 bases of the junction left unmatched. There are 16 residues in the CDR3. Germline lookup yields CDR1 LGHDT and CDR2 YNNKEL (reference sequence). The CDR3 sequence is CASSQEGRTGRDTQYF. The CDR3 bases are TGTGCCAGCAGCCAAGAGGGTCGGACAGGACGAGATACGCAGTATTTT.

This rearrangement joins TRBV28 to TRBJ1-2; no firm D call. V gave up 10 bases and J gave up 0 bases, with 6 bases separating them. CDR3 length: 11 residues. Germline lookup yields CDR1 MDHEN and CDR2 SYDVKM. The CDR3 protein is CATLSNYGYTF. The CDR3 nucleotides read TGTGCCACCCTATCTAACTATGGCTACACCTTC.

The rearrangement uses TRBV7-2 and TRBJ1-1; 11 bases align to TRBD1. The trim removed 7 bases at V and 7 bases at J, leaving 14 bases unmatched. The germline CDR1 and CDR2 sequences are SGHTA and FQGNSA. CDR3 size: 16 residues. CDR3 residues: CASNGQGALYPHEAFF. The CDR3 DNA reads TGTGCCAGCAACGGACAGGGGGCTCTCTACCCCCATGAAGCTTTCTTT. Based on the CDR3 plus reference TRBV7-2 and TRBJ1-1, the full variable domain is GAGVSQSPSNKVTEKGKDVELRCDPISGHTALYWYRQSLGQGLEFLIYFQGNSAPDKSGLPSDRFSAERTGGSVSTLTIQRTQQEDSAVYLCASNGQGALYPHEAFFGQGTRLTVV.

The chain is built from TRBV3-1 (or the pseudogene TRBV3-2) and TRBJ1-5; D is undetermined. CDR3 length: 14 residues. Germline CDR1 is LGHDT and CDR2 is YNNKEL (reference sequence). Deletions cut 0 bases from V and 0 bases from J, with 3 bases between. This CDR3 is CASSQDNSNQPQHF. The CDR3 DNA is TGTGCCAGCAGCCAAGACAATAGCAATCAGCCCCAGCATTTT.

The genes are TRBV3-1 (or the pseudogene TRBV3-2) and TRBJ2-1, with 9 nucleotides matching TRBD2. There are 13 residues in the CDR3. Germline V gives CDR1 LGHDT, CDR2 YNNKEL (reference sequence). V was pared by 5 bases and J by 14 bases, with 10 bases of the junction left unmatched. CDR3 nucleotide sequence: TGTGCCAGCAGCTCACACTCTAGCGGGGAGGAGTTCTTC. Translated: CASSSHSSGEEFF.

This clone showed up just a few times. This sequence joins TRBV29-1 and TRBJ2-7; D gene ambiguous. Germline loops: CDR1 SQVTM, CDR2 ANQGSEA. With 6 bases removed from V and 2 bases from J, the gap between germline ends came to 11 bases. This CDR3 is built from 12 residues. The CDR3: CSVSTYPYEQYF. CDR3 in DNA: TGCAGCGTCAGTACATATCCCTACGAGCAGTACTTC.

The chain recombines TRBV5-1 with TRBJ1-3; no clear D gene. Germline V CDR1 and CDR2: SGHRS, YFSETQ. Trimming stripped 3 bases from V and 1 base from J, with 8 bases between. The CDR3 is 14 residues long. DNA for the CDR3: TGCGCCAGCAGCTCTGAAGCGTCTGGAAACACCATATATTTT. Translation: CASSSEASGNTIYF.

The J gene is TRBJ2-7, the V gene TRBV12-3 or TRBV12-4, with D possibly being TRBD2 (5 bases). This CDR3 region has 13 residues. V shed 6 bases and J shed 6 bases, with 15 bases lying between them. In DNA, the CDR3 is TGTGCCAGCAGCAAGTGGGAGTCTGGCGAGCAGTACTTC. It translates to CASSKWESGEQYF.

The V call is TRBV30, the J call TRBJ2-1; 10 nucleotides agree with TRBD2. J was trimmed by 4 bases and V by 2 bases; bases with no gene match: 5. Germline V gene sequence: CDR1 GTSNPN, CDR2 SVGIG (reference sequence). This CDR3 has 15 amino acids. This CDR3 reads CAWSLGSGRYNEQFF. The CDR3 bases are TGTGCCTGGAGTTTGGGTAGCGGGAGGTACAATGAGCAGTTCTTC.

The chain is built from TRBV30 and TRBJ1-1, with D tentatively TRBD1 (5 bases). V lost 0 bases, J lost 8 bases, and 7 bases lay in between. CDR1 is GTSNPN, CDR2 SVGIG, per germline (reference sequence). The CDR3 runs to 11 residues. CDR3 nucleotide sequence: TGTGCCTGGAGTGTCAGGGTCGAAGCTTTCTTT. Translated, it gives CAWSVRVEAFF.

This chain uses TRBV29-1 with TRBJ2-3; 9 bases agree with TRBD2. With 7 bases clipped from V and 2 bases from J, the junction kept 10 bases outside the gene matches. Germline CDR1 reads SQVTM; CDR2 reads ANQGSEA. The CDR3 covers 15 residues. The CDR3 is CSEAPTSGLTDTQYF. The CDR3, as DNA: TGCAGCGAGGCCCCGACTAGCGGCCTCACAGATACGCAGTATTTT.

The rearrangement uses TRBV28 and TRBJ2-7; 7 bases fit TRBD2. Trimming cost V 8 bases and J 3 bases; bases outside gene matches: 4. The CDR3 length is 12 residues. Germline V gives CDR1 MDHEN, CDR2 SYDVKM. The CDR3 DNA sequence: TGTGCCAGCCGCCCTAGCGGCTACGAGCAGTACTTC. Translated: CASRPSGYEQYF.